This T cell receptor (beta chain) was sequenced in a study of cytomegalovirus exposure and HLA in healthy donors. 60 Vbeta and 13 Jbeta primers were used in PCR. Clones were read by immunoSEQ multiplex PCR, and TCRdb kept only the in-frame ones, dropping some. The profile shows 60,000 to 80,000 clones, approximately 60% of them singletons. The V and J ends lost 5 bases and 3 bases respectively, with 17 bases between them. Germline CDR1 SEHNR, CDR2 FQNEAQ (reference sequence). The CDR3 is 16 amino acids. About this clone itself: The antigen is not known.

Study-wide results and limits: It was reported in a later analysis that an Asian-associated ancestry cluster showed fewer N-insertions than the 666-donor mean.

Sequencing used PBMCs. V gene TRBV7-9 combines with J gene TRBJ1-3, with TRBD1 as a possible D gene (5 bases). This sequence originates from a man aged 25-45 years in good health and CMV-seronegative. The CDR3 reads CASSEGAGRDGNTIYF. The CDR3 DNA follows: TGTGCCAGCAGCGAAGGGGCGGGGCGCGATGGAAACACCATATATTTT.